This T cell receptor (beta chain) appears in the sequencing data of a study of OX40 agonist ivuxolimab in advanced cancers. Study details: Dose-escalation patients were diagnosed with hepatocellular carcinoma, melanoma, renal cell cancer or head and neck cancer.

Repertoires were generated with immunoSEQ multiplex PCR, while TCRdb's copy carries only in-frame clones and drops some. The sample has some 17,000 clones, around 93% seen once; the top ten hold roughly 7%. Germline V CDR1 and CDR2: MNHEY, SMNVEV (reference sequence). The length of the CDR3 is 13 residues. Trimming removed 4 bases at V and 0 bases at J, with 6 bases between. Details on this clone: Its antigen is unknown. This specimen includes other DNA sequences encoding the same CDR3.

Study results and caveats: Averaging showed that CD8+ T cells had more expanded clones than CD4+ did. Not determined was the antigen specificity of the expanded peripheral T cells.

The clonotype was recovered from an adult with an advanced solid tumor such as melanoma, head and neck, liver or kidney cancer. Sequencing was performed on CD4+ or CD8+ T cells sorted from blood, taken in a trial of the OX40 agonist ivuxolimab. V is TRBV27 and J is TRBJ1-1; D uncertain. CDR3 in amino acids: CASSSTVNTEAFF. In DNA form, the CDR3 reads TGTGCCAGCAGTTCGACGGTGAACACTGAAGCTTTCTTT.